These T cell receptor beta chains were read from a single sample in a study of cytomegalovirus exposure and HLA in healthy donors. Measured with immunoSEQ multiplex PCR; TCRdb has only the in-frame clones, and not every one. The table includes around 120,000 clones, just over 15% detected once. Sequencing input: PBMCs. The receptors originated from a woman under 30 in good health and CMV-seronegative. Both conserved end residues are part of each CDR3. The D gene is left open where the match is weak. Some rows have no size entry. The others give once, few or many, or a class for an expanded clone.

j_call v_call clone_size d_call cdr3_aa cdr3_nt
TRBJ1-2 TRBV27 . . CASSLGTGEGYTF TGTGCCAGCAGTTTGGGTACAGGAGAGGGCTACACCTTC
TRBJ2-2 TRBV7-3 . TRBD2 CASSLRLAANTGELFF TGTGCCAGCAGCTTAAGACTAGCGGCGAACACCGGGGAGCTGTTTTTT
TRBJ2-5 TRBV15 . . CATSRVRSAETQYF TGTGCCACCAGCAGAGTGCGGTCGGCGGAGACCCAGTACTTC
TRBJ2-3 TRBV30 . . CAWLDRTSTDTQYF TGTGCCTGGTTGGACAGAACGAGCACAGATACGCAGTATTTT
TRBJ2-5 TRBV19 few TRBD2 CASKGYAGGVQETQYF TGTGCCAGTAAGGGTTATGCGGGGGGGGTCCAAGAGACCCAGTACTTC
TRBJ1-4 TRBV29-1 few . CSVDSGTNEKLFF TGCAGCGTTGATTCGGGAACTAATGAAAAACTGTTTTTT
TRBJ1-1 TRBV4-3 few TRBD1 CASSAGGAAFF TGCGCCAGCAGCGCAGGGGGCGCGGCTTTCTTT
TRBJ2-3 TRBV27 few . CASREGRGTDTQYF TGTGCCAGCAGGGAGGGCCGGGGCACAGATACGCAGTATTTT
TRBJ2-1 TRBV7-9 few . CAIGGRIDYNEQFF TGTGCCATCGGGGGGCGAATCGACTACAATGAGCAGTTCTTC
TRBJ2-7 TRBV2 few TRBD1 CASSVLPGTGIHEQYF TGTGCCAGCAGTGTTCTCCCCGGGACAGGGATCCACGAGCAGTACTTC
TRBJ2-7 TRBV19 . TRBD1 CASAGQGRNEQYF TGTGCCAGTGCAGGACAGGGGAGAAACGAGCAGTACTTC
TRBJ1-2 TRBV5-6 . . CASSLGRGILNGYTF TGTGCCAGCAGCTTGGGAAGGGGAATCCTTAATGGCTACACCTTC
TRBJ2-1 TRBV5-4 . TRBD2 CASSANSGRAYNEQFF TGTGCCAGCAGCGCTAATAGCGGGAGGGCCTACAATGAGCAGTTCTTC
TRBJ1-2 TRBV11-2 . . CASSFEGYGYTF TGTGCCAGCAGCTTTGAGGGCTATGGCTACACCTTC
TRBJ2-7 TRBV5-4 . . CASSPSGAYEQYF TGTGCCAGCAGCCCTAGTGGAGCCTACGAGCAGTACTTC
TRBJ1-2 TRBV7-2 few . CASSLTTREYGYTF TGTGCCAGCAGCTTGACAACGAGGGAGTATGGCTACACCTTC
TRBJ2-7 TRBV7-9 . . CASSLGQVVDEQYF TGTGCCAGCAGCTTAGGACAGGTCGTCGACGAGCAGTACTTC
TRBJ2-3 TRBV7-2 . TRBD2 CASSLGTRPDTQYF TGTGCCAGCAGCTTAGGGACTAGGCCGGATACGCAGTATTTT
TRBJ2-7 TRBV28 . TRBD2 CASSLHLAGDSYEQYF TGTGCCAGCAGTTTACATCTAGCGGGGGACTCCTACGAGCAGTACTTC
TRBJ2-7 TRBV4-1 . . CASSHTMGGYEQYF TGCGCCAGCAGCCACACCATGGGGGGCTACGAGCAGTACTTC
TRBJ2-3 TRBV6-4 medium-sized TRBD2 CASSGTSGTDTQYF TGTGCCAGCAGTGGGACTAGCGGCACAGATACGCAGTATTTT